What follows describes a single T cell receptor (beta chain). These data originate in a study of cytomegalovirus exposure and HLA in healthy donors. V gave up 0 bases and J gave up 0 bases; unmatched junction bases: 6. The germline V gene encodes CDR1 SGHRS and CDR2 YFSETQ. The CDR3 length is 16 residues. The PCR had 60 Vbeta and 13 Jbeta primers. Repertoires were generated with immunoSEQ multiplex PCR, while TCRdb's copy carries only in-frame clones and drops some. The table shows roughly 150,000 clones, with around three fifths occurring only once. The sequence was obtained from a woman in her 30s in good health and CMV-seropositive. The sample taken for sequencing was PBMCs. The chain is built from TRBV5-1 and TRBJ2-7; 7 nucleotides agree with TRBD2. In nucleotides, the CDR3 is TGCGCCAGCAGCTTGGTAGGGACTACCAGCTCCTACGAGCAGTACTTC. It specifies CASSLVGTTSSYEQYF.